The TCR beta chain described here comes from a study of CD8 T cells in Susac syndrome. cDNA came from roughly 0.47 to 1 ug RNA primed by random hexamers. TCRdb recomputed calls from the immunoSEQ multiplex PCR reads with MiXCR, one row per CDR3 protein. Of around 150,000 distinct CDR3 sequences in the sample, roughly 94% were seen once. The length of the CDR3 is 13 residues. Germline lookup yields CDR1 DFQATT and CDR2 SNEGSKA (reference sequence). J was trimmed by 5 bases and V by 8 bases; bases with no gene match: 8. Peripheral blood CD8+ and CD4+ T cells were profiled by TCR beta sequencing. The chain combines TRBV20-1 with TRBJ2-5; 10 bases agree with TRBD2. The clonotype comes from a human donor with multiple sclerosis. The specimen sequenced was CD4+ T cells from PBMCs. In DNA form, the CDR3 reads TGCAGTCTACCTAGCGGGAGTGGTGAGACCCAGTACTTC. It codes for CSLPSGSGETQYF.